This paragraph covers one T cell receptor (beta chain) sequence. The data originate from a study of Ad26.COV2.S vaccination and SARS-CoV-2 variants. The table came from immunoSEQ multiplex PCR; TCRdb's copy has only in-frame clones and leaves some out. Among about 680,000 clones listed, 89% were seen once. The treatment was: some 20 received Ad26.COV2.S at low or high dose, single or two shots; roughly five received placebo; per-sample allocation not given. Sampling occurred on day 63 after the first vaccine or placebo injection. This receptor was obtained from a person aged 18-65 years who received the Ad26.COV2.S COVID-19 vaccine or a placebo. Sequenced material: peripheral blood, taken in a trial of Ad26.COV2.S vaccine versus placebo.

CDR3 sequence: CASSTGVNYGYTF. The CDR3 bases are TGTGCCAGCAGTACAGGGGTTAACTATGGCTACACCTTC. The chain uses TRBV12-3 or TRBV12-4 and TRBJ1-2; 7 bases agree with TRBD1. The CDR3 is 13 residues long. V gave up 5 bases and J gave up 1 base; unmatched junction bases: 1.